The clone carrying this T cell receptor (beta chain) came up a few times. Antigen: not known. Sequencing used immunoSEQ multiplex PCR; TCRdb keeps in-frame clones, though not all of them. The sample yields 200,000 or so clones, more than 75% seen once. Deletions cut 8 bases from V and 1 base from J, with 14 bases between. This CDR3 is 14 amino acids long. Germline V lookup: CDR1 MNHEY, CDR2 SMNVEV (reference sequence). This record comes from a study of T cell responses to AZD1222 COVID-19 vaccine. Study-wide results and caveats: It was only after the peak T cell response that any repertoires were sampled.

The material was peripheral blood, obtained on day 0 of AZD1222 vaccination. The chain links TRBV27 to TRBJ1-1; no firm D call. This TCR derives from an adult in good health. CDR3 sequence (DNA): TGTGCCAGCGGGAAGGCTAGGGAGAACACTGAAGCTTTCTTT. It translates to CASGKARENTEAFF.